This passage covers 22 T cell receptor beta chains from one sample sequenced in a study of response to subunit inactivated influenza vaccine. TCRdb called the RT-PCR reads again in MiXCR, with one record for every CDR3 protein. The profile shows hundreds of thousands of distinct CDR3 sequences, 15% to 19% of them singletons. Source: PBMCs from blood, taken approximately 12 days after vaccination. The receptors here all came from a man aged 45 to 65 who received an inactivated influenza vaccine.

V and J are TRBV4-3 and TRBJ2-3, with 14 positions matching TRBD2. V was clipped by 1 base and J by 2 bases; unmatched bases: 2. CDR3 size: 17 residues. Germline CDR1 reads LGHNA; CDR2 reads YSLEER. The CDR3 loop reads CASSQAGLAGVTDTQYF. CDR3 coding DNA: TGCGCCAGCAGCCAAGCGGGACTAGCGGGAGTCACAGATACGCAGTATTTT.

This clonotype was picked up a small number of times. V and J are TRBV6-1 and TRBJ1-2; TRBD1 matches at 7 bases. Per the germline V gene, CDR1 is MNHNS and CDR2 is SASEGT. The CDR3 has 13 residues. With 10 bases clipped from V and 8 bases from J, the junction kept 13 bases outside the gene matches. CDR3 sequence reads: CATRRTGAGGYTF. The CDR3 DNA reads TGTGCCACCCGACGGACAGGCGCTGGAGGCTACACCTTC.

A few counts support this clonotype. The chain is built from TRBV5-1 and TRBJ2-2, with TRBD2 identical over 9 bases. V gave up 2 bases and J gave up 3 bases; unmatched junction bases: 2. The germline CDR1 and CDR2 sequences are SGHRS and YFSETQ. This CDR3 comprises 15 residues. The CDR3 spells CASSLSGGYTGELFF. The CDR3 nucleotides read TGCGCCAGCAGCTTAAGCGGGGGGTACACCGGGGAGCTGTTTTTT. The variable domain in full, with the rest retrieved from reference TRBV5-1 and TRBJ2-2, is KAGVTQTPRYLIKTRGQQVTLSCSPISGHRSVSWYQQTPGQGLQFLFEYFSETQRNKGNFPGRFSGRQFSNSRSEMNVSTLELGDSALYLCASSLSGGYTGELFFGEGSRLTVL.

The sample holds many counts of this clonotype. The V gene is TRBV20-1, the J gene TRBJ2-3; the match to TRBD2 covers 9 bases. The germline gives CDR1 DFQATT, CDR2 SNEGSKA (reference sequence). V trimming: 1 base; J trimming: 3 bases; junction bases outside the gene matches: 5. The CDR3 is 15 amino acids. This chain's CDR3 is CSARGGSGRTDTQYF. The CDR3 DNA reads as TGCAGTGCTAGAGGGGGCAGCGGGAGGACAGATACGCAGTATTTT.

This clonotype was observed a few times. The chain links TRBV20-1 to TRBJ2-7, with 9 bases aligning to TRBD1. J lost 7 bases, V lost 0 bases, and 13 bases had no gene match. CDR1 and CDR2 (germline): DFQATT, SNEGSKA (reference sequence). The CDR3 is 16 amino acids. DNA of the CDR3: TGCAGTGCTAGAGAGGTTTACAGGGGGCCTTTAGGGGAGCAGTACTTC. This sequence encodes CSAREVYRGPLGEQYF.

V usage is TRBV4-1 and J usage is TRBJ2-5; D gene ambiguous. Germline CDR1 is MGHRA and CDR2 is YSYEKL. The CDR3 is 14 residues long. V lost 1 base, J lost 4 bases, and 10 bases lay in between. The CDR3 is CASSQVPLGETQYF. DNA for the CDR3: TGCGCCAGCAGCCAAGTACCACTCGGAGAGACCCAGTACTTC.

CDR3 loop: CASSQAVGEPSAGELFF. Here the CDR3 DNA reads TGTGCCAGCAGCCAAGCGGTGGGGGAACCATCCGCCGGGGAGCTGTTTTTT. This chain connects TRBV14 to TRBJ2-2; D may be TRBD1 or TRBD2 (5 bases each). There are 17 residues in the CDR3. Germline values: CDR1 SGHDN, CDR2 FVKESK. The V and J ends lost 1 base and 6 bases respectively, with 18 bases between them. Looking up the rest from reference TRBV14 and TRBJ2-2 gives the full variable domain: EAGVTQFPSHSVIEKGQTVTLRCDPISGHDNLYWYRRVMGKEIKFLLHFVKESKQDESGMPNNRFLAERTGGTYSTLKVQPAELEDSGVYFCASSQAVGEPSAGELFFGEGSRLTVL.

This clonotype has just a few counts. The chain joins TRBV3-1 to TRBJ2-1, with D possibly matching TRBD2 (6 bases). CDR3 length equals 18 residues. The V end lost 0 bases, the J end lost 0 bases, and 15 bases lay between the germline ends. The germline V gene has CDR1 LGHDT and CDR2 YNNKEL (reference sequence). CDR3 sequence reads: CASSQEGTLRSSYNEQFF. As DNA, the CDR3 is TGTGCCAGCAGCCAAGAAGGGACTCTAAGAAGCTCCTACAATGAGCAGTTCTTC.

The chain links TRBV29-1 to TRBJ2-2, with 10 bases that match TRBD1. This CDR3 is built from 14 residues. Unmatched junction bases numbered 8, after V lost 7 bases and J lost 6 bases. Germline lookup yields CDR1 SQVTM and CDR2 ANQGSEA. The CDR3 loop is CSARGQGIPGELFF. CDR3 bases: TGCAGCGCCCGGGGACAGGGGATCCCCGGGGAGCTGTTTTTT.

A note on this clonotype: One end of the junction varies from germline; a read error may be responsible. This chain connects TRBV6-1 to TRBJ2-1; 10 bases align to TRBD2. CDR1 is MNHNS, CDR2 SASEGT, per germline. The length of the CDR3 is 15 residues. The chain's CDR3 is CASSVLAGDYNEQLF. CDR3 nucleotides: TGTGCCAGCAGTGTCCTAGCGGGGGACTACAATGAGCAGCTCTTC.

The genes are TRBV29-1 and TRBJ1-1; D ambiguous. The CDR3 covers 13 residues. Trimming shortened V by 3 bases and J by 0 bases, and 8 bases separated the two germline ends. Per germline, CDR1 SQVTM and CDR2 ANQGSEA. DNA for the CDR3: TGCAGCGTTGATCCGTCAATGAACACTGAAGCTTTCTTT. As protein: CSVDPSMNTEAFF.

The CDR3 nucleotides read TGTGCCAGCACCAGACTAGCGGGGGAGCCCTACCAAGAGACCCAGTACTTC. Translation gives CASTRLAGEPYQETQYF. The V and J genes are TRBV7-9 and TRBJ2-5; TRBD2 matches 12 bases. The CDR3 consists of 17 residues. The V and J ends lost 7 bases and 0 bases, in that order; junction bases with no gene match: 9. Germline values: CDR1 SEHNR, CDR2 FQNEAQ (reference sequence).

The chain employs TRBV11-2 and TRBJ2-1; a possible D gene is TRBD2 (6 bases). Germline V gene lookup returns CDR1 SGHAT and CDR2 FQNNGV. Trimming left V 4 bases short and J 11 bases short, with 15 bases between. The CDR3 extends over 13 amino acids. This CDR3 is CASSSRDFTKQFF. The DNA of the CDR3 is TGTGCCAGCAGCTCCCGGGACTTTACAAAGCAGTTCTTC. Filled out from reference TRBV11-2 and TRBJ2-1, the complete variable domain reads EAGVAQSPRYKIIEKRQSVAFWCNPISGHATLYWYQQILGQGPKLLIQFQNNGVVDDSQLPKDRFSAERLKGVDSTLKIQPAKLEDSAVYLCASSSRDFTKQFFGPGTRLTVL.

With respect to this clonotype: Germline and junction disagree at one end, which may indicate a read error. The V gene is TRBV5-1, the J gene TRBJ1-1; D is undetermined. CDR1 and CDR2 (germline): SGHRS, YFSETQ. CDR3 length equals 15 residues. The DNA of the CDR3 is TGCGCCAGCAGCCCGCAGACTCCTGCGAACACTAAAGCTTTCTTT. It translates to CASSPQTPANTKAFF.

The V and J genes are TRBV12-3 or TRBV12-4 and TRBJ1-4; D is possibly TRBD1 (5 bases). V lost 6 bases and J 13 bases, leaving 18 bases between the germline ends. This CDR3 contains 13 residues. In nucleotides, the CDR3 is TGTGCCAGCAGCCCTAGAGCCGGGGGACCACTGTTTTTT. Translated, it gives CASSPRAGGPLFF.

In this sample, this clonotype turned up a few times. CDR3 sequence reads: CASSFPAGGPVYEQYF. Written as DNA, the CDR3 is TGTGCCAGCAGCTTCCCGGCGGGAGGGCCTGTCTACGAGCAGTACTTC. The chain has TRBV7-2 and TRBJ2-7; 9 nucleotides match TRBD2. Germline CDR1 is SGHTA and CDR2 is FQGNSA. The CDR3 runs to 16 residues. The trim removed 3 bases at V and 3 bases at J, leaving 9 bases unmatched.

The chain is built from TRBV7-2 and TRBJ2-3, with 10 bases aligning to TRBD2. The V and J ends lost 4 bases and 3 bases, in that order; junction bases with no gene match: 4. This CDR3 is 15 amino acids long. Germline assignment: CDR1 SGHTA and CDR2 FQGNSA. CDR3 sequence (DNA): TGTGCCAGCAGCTCAATGGGACTAGCGACAGATACGCAGTATTTT. It encodes CASSSMGLATDTQYF.

CDR3 region: CASSFYGDYNEQFF. CDR3 nucleotide sequence: TGTGCCAGCAGCTTTTATGGGGACTACAATGAGCAGTTCTTC. J is TRBJ2-1 and V is TRBV7-2; D uncertain. Germline lookup yields CDR1 SGHTA and CDR2 FQGNSA. The CDR3 is 14 amino acids. Deletions cut 3 bases from V and 3 bases from J, with 9 bases between.

This chain links TRBV5-5 with TRBJ2-7; 9 bases are a match to TRBD2. The J segment lost 1 base and the V segment lost 2 bases, leaving 7 bases of the junction unmatched. In germline, CDR1 is SGHKS, CDR2 YYEKEE (reference sequence). There are 16 residues in the CDR3. CDR3 DNA sequence: TGTGCCAGCAGCTTTGCCCTTAGCGGGGGATCCTACGAGCAGTACTTC. Its translation is CASSFALSGGSYEQYF.

The V and J genes are TRBV11-2 and TRBJ2-3; 8 positions agree with TRBD2. CDR1 is SGHAT, CDR2 FQNNGV, per germline. With 1 base clipped from V and 1 base from J, the junction kept 4 bases outside the gene matches. This CDR3 has 16 residues. CDR3 DNA sequence: TGTGCCAGCAGCTTAGGAGGTAGCGGGGGCACAGATACGCAGTATTTT. Protein: CASSLGGSGGTDTQYF.

This clonotype was counted ten times or more. The V call is TRBV5-5, the J call TRBJ2-7; TRBD2 might be the D (5 bases). Germline V gene sequence: CDR1 SGHKS, CDR2 YYEKEE (reference sequence). The ends were cut back, 2 bases at V and 0 bases at J, with 9 bases in the middle. The CDR3 spans 14 residues. The CDR3 nucleotides are TGTGCCAGCAGCTTCCGCGCGGGCTCCTACGAGCAGTACTTC. As protein: CASSFRAGSYEQYF.

The chain has TRBV7-9 and TRBJ2-1; D call uncertain. Germline CDR1 reads SEHNR; CDR2 reads FQNEAQ (reference sequence). Trimming removed 2 bases at V and 8 bases at J, with 7 bases between. The CDR3 spans 12 residues. Written as DNA, the CDR3 is TGTGCCAGCAGCTTATTTAGGGATGAGCAGTTCTTC. Its translation is CASSLFRDEQFF. Together with reference TRBV7-9 and TRBJ2-1, the CDR3 gives the full variable domain: DTGVSQNPRHKITKRGQNVTFRCDPISEHNRLYWYRQTLGQGPEFLTYFQNEAQLEKSRLLSDRFSAERPKGSFSTLEIQRTEQGDSAMYLCASSLFRDEQFFGPGTRLTVL.